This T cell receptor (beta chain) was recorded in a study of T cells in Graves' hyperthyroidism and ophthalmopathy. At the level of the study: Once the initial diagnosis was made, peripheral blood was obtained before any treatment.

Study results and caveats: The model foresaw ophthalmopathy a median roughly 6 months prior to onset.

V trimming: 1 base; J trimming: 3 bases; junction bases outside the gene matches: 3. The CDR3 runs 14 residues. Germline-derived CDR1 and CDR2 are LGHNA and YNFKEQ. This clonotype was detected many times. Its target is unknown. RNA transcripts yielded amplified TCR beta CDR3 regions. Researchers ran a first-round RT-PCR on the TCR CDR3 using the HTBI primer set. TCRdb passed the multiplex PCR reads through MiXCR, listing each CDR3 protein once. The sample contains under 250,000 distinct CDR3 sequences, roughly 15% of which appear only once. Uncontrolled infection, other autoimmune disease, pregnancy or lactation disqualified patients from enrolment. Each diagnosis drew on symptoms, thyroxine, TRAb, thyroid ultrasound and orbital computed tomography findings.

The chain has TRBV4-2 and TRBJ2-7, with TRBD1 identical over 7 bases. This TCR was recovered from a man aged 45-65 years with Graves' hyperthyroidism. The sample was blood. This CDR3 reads CASSQAGQDYEQYF. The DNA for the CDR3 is TGTGCCAGCAGCCAAGCAGGACAGGACTACGAGCAGTACTTC.